These 6 T cell receptor beta chains share one sample of origin, sequenced in a study of blood T cells in healthy people across ages. It was with a sample-barcoded 5' primer and a J-beta primer mix that a second PCR of roughly 6 to 11 cycles was run. TCRdb re-analysed the 5' RACE reads in MiXCR, keeping a single row per CDR3 protein. The table includes fewer than 1.5 million distinct CDR3 sequences, 40% to 50% detected once. Sequenced input: blood. The receptors originated from a young woman in good health.

The genes are TRBV20-1 and TRBJ2-2, with 12 positions matching TRBD2. The CDR3 has 15 amino acids. Germline CDR1 and CDR2: DFQATT and SNEGSKA (reference sequence). V lost 4 bases to trimming and J lost 6 bases; unmatched junction nucleotides: 6. CDR3 in DNA: TGCAGTGCTAAACTAGCGGGAGGTGGGGCCGGGGAGCTGTTTTTT. It specifies CSAKLAGGGAGELFF.

The gene calls are TRBV30 and TRBJ1-4; D ambiguous. Germline V gene lookup returns CDR1 GTSNPN and CDR2 SVGIG (reference sequence). This CDR3 contains 12 residues. V lost 6 bases and J lost 5, with 10 bases in between. The CDR3 coding sequence is TGTGCCTGCGAAAGAGGGAATGAAAAACTGTTTTTT. Translating gives CACERGNEKLFF.

The chain has TRBV5-1 and TRBJ2-5; 8 bases are shared with TRBD1. The DNA end is more similar to TRBJ2-7, so the J call may be wrong. Germline values: CDR1 SGHRS, CDR2 YFSETQ. This CDR3 region has 14 residues. The CDR3 spells CASSSQTGVDEQYF. The DNA of the CDR3 is TGCGCCAGCAGCTCCCAGACAGGGGTGGACGAGCAGTACTTC.

This rearrangement joins TRBV12-3 or TRBV12-4 to TRBJ1-2, with D tentatively TRBD1 (5 bases). This CDR3 has 17 amino acids. V was cut by 1 base and J by 4 bases, with 19 bases left in between. The CDR3 DNA is TGTGCCAGCAGTTTAGGGCGTGGGGGACCCGCTGGCTATGGCTACACCTTC. This translates into CASSLGRGGPAGYGYTF.

J is TRBJ2-7 and V is TRBV6-2 or TRBV6-3, with 7 nucleotides matching TRBD1. V was pared by 0 bases and J by 1 base, with 12 bases of the junction left unmatched. This CDR3 is built from 18 residues. Germline loops: CDR1 MNHEY, CDR2 SVGEGT. The CDR3 sequence is CASSYSNRQGWKSYEQYF. The DNA for the CDR3 is TGTGCCAGCAGTTACTCCAACCGACAGGGATGGAAGTCCTACGAGCAGTACTTC.

The V call is TRBV5-1, the J call TRBJ2-7; 8 nucleotides align to TRBD1. V trimming: 0 bases; J trimming: 6 bases; junction bases outside the gene matches: 14. The V gene's germline CDR1 is SGHRS and CDR2 YFSETQ. The length of the CDR3 is 17 residues. The CDR3 protein is CASSLATGGRSQGEQYF. The DNA for the CDR3 is TGCGCCAGCAGCTTGGCCACAGGGGGAAGAAGTCAAGGCGAGCAGTACTTC.